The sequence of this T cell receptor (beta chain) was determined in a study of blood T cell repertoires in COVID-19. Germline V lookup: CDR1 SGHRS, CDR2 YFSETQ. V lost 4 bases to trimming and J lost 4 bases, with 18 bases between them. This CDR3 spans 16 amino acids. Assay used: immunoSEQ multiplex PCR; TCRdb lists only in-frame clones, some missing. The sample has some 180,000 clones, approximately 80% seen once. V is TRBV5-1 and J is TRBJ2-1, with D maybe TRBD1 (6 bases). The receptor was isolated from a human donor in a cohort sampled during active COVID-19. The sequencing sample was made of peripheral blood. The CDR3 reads CASSPWPRGGYNEQFF. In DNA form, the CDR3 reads TGCGCCAGCAGCCCATGGCCCAGGGGTGGGTACAATGAGCAGTTCTTC. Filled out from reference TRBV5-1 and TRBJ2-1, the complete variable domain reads KAGVTQTPRYLIKTRGQQVTLSCSPISGHRSVSWYQQTPGQGLQFLFEYFSETQRNKGNFPGRFSGRQFSNSRSEMNVSTLELGDSALYLCASSPWPRGGYNEQFFGPGTRLTVL.